The entry below describes one T cell receptor beta chain. It has no known antigen specificity. A much larger clone differs by one base, so this may be a read error. The receptor library was made with multiplex PCR. Instrument on record: Illumina HiSeq 2500. TCRbeta libraries were constructed through three rounds of nested PCR with primers (Table S4) according to protocols adapted from ARM-PCR. PCR products of 200-500 bp were gel-excised and purified with the QIAquick gel extraction kit before sequencing. The study's processing was this. Reads were cleaned with Trimmomatic, merged with FLASH into complete CDR3 sequences, and assigned to V(D)J germline segments with MiTCR. Clonal diversity was calculated as the inverse Simpson's index using VDJtools. A read counted as productive if the sequence was in-frame and lacked a premature stop codon. The public reads were quality trimmed at Q25 with fastp and then assembled into clones with MiXCR by TCRdb, keeping productive beta chains. Rows merge per CDR3 protein into single entries with the most common DNA and genes. TCRdb, not the authors, supplied the V and J calls. The sample has tens of thousands of distinct CDR3 sequences on record, approximately 70% of them singletons. The ten largest clones take up 15% to 20% of the sample.

The data are from a study of tumor and adjacent non-tumor tissue in lung cancer listed by TCRdb under 2018. Study-level background: Of the cohort, about a dozen patients had adenocarcinoma, 2 had squamous cell carcinoma and 1 had small cell lung cancer. Ages among the roughly 15 patients ranged from about 31 to 85 years, there were around 10 men and 5 women, and disease was at TNM stage I to III. Sequencing generated a total of some 130 million productive TCRbeta reads, averaging around 4.2 million reads per sample. Using bulk TCRbeta repertoires from approximately 15 lung cancer patients, the study set lung tumor tissue side by side with matched distant non-tumor lung tissue. For each patient, one tumor sample and one normal lung sample were taken, giving approximately 29 paired specimens that underwent TCRbeta CDR3 sequencing. What the authors observed across the whole study: Neither the sequencing platform nor unique molecular identifiers are named or mentioned anywhere in the methods. Only approximately 14 patients were in the cohort, and the authors stated that larger samples and more detailed clinical data are needed. Because peripheral blood was not sequenced, the blood TCRbeta repertoires of the lung cancer patients in the study went unexamined. Younger patients had significantly higher TCR diversity, and higher tumor TCR diversity was associated with shorter overall and disease-free survival. Tumor tissue showed significantly greater TCR diversity (inverse Simpson) than normal lung tissue (approximately 400 vs 170, P = 0.0075, Mann-Whitney U test). A significantly larger cumulative share of the repertoire was made up by the top 100 clones in normal lung than in tumor tissue.

Bulk unsorted tissue served as the source for RNA extraction, and RNA quality was assessed using a NanoDrop ND-1000 and an Agilent 2100. The donors were newly diagnosed lung cancer patients admitted for thoracic surgery in China from August to November 2014 who had not received prior chemotherapy. Patients who had received previous radiotherapy or chemotherapy, or who had another concurrent cancer, were excluded from the study. Surgical tissue pieces of roughly 1-2 cm3 were preserved in RNAlater solution and were kept at -80 degrees C until use. The CDR3 runs 17 amino acids, cysteine and phenylalanine included. Just CDR3 DNA is preserved here, 51 bases in frame from base 1. According to the germline V gene, CDR1 reads SGHRS and CDR2 reads YFSETQ.

The sequenced sample consisted of lung tumor tissue. The TCR originated in a man aged 60-69 years with non-small cell lung cancer. This chain is built from TRBV5-1 and TRBJ2-1; perhaps TRBD2 is the D gene, with 6 bases matching. CDR3 reads: CAAGGQLEPDKSNKQFF. The nucleotides read TGCGCCGCTGGAGGGCAGTTAGAACCAGATAAAAGCAATAAGCAGTTCTTC.